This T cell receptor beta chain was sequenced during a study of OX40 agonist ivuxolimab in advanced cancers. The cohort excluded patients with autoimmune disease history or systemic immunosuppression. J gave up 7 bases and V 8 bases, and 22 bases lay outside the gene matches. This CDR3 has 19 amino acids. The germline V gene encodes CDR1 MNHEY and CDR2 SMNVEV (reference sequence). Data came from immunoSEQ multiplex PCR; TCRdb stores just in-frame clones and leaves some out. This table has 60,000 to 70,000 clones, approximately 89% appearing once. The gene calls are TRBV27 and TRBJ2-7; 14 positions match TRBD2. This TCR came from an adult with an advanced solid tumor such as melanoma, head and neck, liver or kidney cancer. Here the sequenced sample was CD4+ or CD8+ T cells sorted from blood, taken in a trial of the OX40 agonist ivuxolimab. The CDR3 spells CASWGGTSGRGAVVGEQYF. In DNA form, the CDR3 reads TGTGCCAGCTGGGGGGGGACTAGCGGGAGAGGAGCGGTGGTTGGGGAGCAGTACTTC.